The 21 T cell receptor beta chains reported below all come from one sample, sequenced in a study of T cell changes during pregnancy in multiple sclerosis (dated by TCRdb to between 2018 and 2021). The protocol used for the library was the immunoSEQ multiplex PCR assay. TCRdb took this table from immuneACCESS and kept in-frame rearrangements with V and J called. Such tables lack part of the clones; where checked against another copy, unresolved V genes explain under half of the gap, and the rest is unexplained. For this sample there are 35,000 to 40,000 clones; more than 75% appear just once. 6% to 7.5% of the sample goes to the ten largest clones. The specimen comprised CD8+ T cells from peripheral blood mononuclear cells, sampled in the third trimester of pregnancy. The source is a female donor with multiple sclerosis, enrolled in a pregnancy study.

The rearrangement joins TRBV2 to TRBJ1-1; perhaps TRBD1 as D (6 bases). Germline V lookup: CDR1 SNHLY, CDR2 FYNNEI. The CDR3 has 17 residues. The V end lost 6 bases, the J end lost 1 base, and 21 bases lay between the germline ends. CDR3 region: CASRLTRTARTNTEAFF. Written as DNA, the CDR3 is TGTGCCAGCAGGCTGACTCGGACAGCTAGGACGAACACTGAAGCTTTCTTT.

J is TRBJ2-7 and V is TRBV6-1, with a possible D match to TRBD2 (6 bases). The CDR3 totals 12 residues. Germline V gene lookup returns CDR1 MNHNS and CDR2 SASEGT. The ends were cut back, 8 bases at V and 2 bases at J, with 10 bases in the middle. This CDR3 reads CASSGDPYEQYF. The CDR3 DNA reads as TGTGCCAGCTCGGGAGACCCCTACGAGCAGTACTTC.

The CDR3 nucleotides read TGTGCCAGCAGTTTATATCCTAGCGTTGACAATGAGCAGTTCTTC. Translation gives CASSLYPSVDNEQFF. The chain has TRBV27 and TRBJ2-1; D is perhaps TRBD2 (6 bases). V lost 1 base, J lost 5 bases, and 12 bases lay in between. The CDR3 contains 15 residues. Germline assignment: CDR1 MNHEY and CDR2 SMNVEV (reference sequence).

The chain links TRBV2 to TRBJ2-1; TRBD2 matches 9 bases. The CDR3 is 13 amino acids. Germline-derived CDR1 and CDR2 are SNHLY and FYNNEI. This CDR3 reads CATRLAANNEQFF. The CDR3 DNA sequence: TGTGCTACTCGACTAGCGGCTAACAATGAGCAGTTCTTC.

The rearrangement links TRBV21-1 to TRBJ1-5; the table's D call TRBD1 went unverified against the DNA. TRBV21-1 is flagged as a pseudogene. There are 19 residues in the CDR3. The CDR3 protein is CASSKGRTGAIGSNQPQHF. Written as DNA, the CDR3 is TGTGCCAGCAGCAAAGGAAGGACAGGGGCGATAGGTAGCAATCAGCCCCAGCATTTT.

The rearrangement joins TRBV5-1 to TRBJ2-7, with unresolved D. Per the germline V gene, CDR1 is SGHRS and CDR2 is YFSETQ. With 4 bases removed from V and 1 base from J, the gap between germline ends came to 12 bases. This CDR3 spans 14 amino acids. The CDR3: CASSPGYGSYEQYF. The CDR3 region has the DNA TGCGCCAGCAGCCCAGGTTACGGTTCCTACGAGCAGTACTTC.

The chain uses TRBV10-2 and TRBJ2-3; TRBD2 matches 8 bases. V shed 4 bases and J 0 bases; nucleotides not matched to a gene: 3. The CDR3 is made up of 15 amino acids. Germline CDR1 and CDR2: WSHSY and SAAADI. CDR3 protein: CASSVGGASTDTQYF. Here the CDR3 DNA reads TGCGCCAGCAGTGTCGGGGGGGCTAGCACAGATACGCAGTATTTT.

V and J are TRBV9 and TRBJ2-7, with 8 bases lining up with TRBD1. V lost 3 bases and J lost 6; bases outside the gene matches: 8. The CDR3 consists of 14 residues. Germline V gene data show CDR1 as SGDLS and CDR2 as YYNGEE. CDR3: CASSEGQGALEQYF. CDR3 nucleotides: TGTGCCAGCAGCGAAGGACAGGGAGCGCTCGAGCAGTACTTC.

V and J are TRBV7-8 and TRBJ2-7, with no clear D. Trimming cost V 1 base and J 5 bases, with 12 bases left between them. The CDR3 loop spans 14 amino acids. Germline CDR1 reads SGHVS; CDR2 reads FQNEAQ. The CDR3 DNA reads as TGTGCCAGCAGCTTAGACGGCACCGAGGACGAGCAGTACTTC. Its protein product is CASSLDGTEDEQYF.

The CDR3 nucleotides read TGTGCCAGCAGTTCCAGGAGGGATGGCTACACCTTC. It codes for CASSSRRDGYTF. V gene TRBV6-5 combines with J gene TRBJ1-2; no definite D call. Per the germline V gene, CDR1 is MNHEY and CDR2 is SVGAGI. With 4 bases removed from V and 6 bases from J, the gap between germline ends came to 9 bases. The CDR3 covers 12 residues.

V gene TRBV2 combines with J gene TRBJ2-3; D possibly corresponds to TRBD2 (5 bases). Trimming left V 2 bases short and J 6 bases short, with 15 bases between. From germline, CDR1 is SNHLY and CDR2 FYNNEI. The CDR3 covers 15 residues. The CDR3 region has the DNA TGTGCCAGCAGTGAAATGGACTCCCTAAGTGATACGCAGTATTTT. Residues: CASSEMDSLSDTQYF.

The chain combines TRBV7-9 with TRBJ1-5, with 7 bases lining up with TRBD1. CDR1 is SEHNR, CDR2 FQNEAQ, per germline (reference sequence). This CDR3 is built from 14 residues. Losses at the gene ends were 4 bases for V and 4 bases for J; bases not matched to a gene: 4. The CDR3 DNA reads as TGTGCCAGCAGCTCAGGGGGGCGAAATCAGCCCCAGCATTTT. Its protein product is CASSSGGRNQPQHF.

The chain is built from TRBV9 and TRBJ2-1; the match to TRBD2 covers 10 bases. The CDR3 extends over 15 amino acids. After removal of 4 bases from V and 9 bases from J, the junction contained 10 bases not matched to a gene. Germline V gene lookup returns CDR1 SGDLS and CDR2 YYNGEE. The CDR3 DNA follows: TGTGCCAGCAGCCCCTCAGCGGGGGGGCCTTTTGAGCAGTTCTTC. Amino acid sequence: CASSPSAGGPFEQFF.

The chain links TRBV9 to TRBJ2-7, with 7 positions matching TRBD2. V was pared by 3 bases and J by 5 bases, with 11 bases of the junction left unmatched. The V gene's germline CDR1 is SGDLS and CDR2 YYNGEE. The CDR3 length is 15 residues. CDR3 DNA sequence: TGTGCCAGCAGCGACACTAGCGCCGCTCCTCACGAGCAGTACTTC. It yields the protein CASSDTSAAPHEQYF.

The chain carries TRBV5-1 and TRBJ1-1, with D possibly matching TRBD1 (5 bases). V lost 0 bases and J 8 bases, leaving 8 bases between the germline ends. CDR1 and CDR2 (germline): SGHRS, YFSETQ. The CDR3 has 12 amino acids. This chain's CDR3 is CASSLGGLEAFF. The CDR3 DNA reads TGCGCCAGCAGCTTGGGGGGACTGGAAGCTTTCTTT.

The chain is built from TRBV11-2 and TRBJ1-5; 10 bases fit TRBD1. There are 13 residues in the CDR3. V was clipped by 4 bases and J by 6 bases; unmatched bases: 0. CDR1 and CDR2 from the germline V gene are SGHAT and FQNNGV. The CDR3 loop is CASSWDRGQPQHF. DNA of the CDR3: TGTGCCAGCAGCTGGGACAGGGGTCAGCCCCAGCATTTT.

The chain carries TRBV5-1 and TRBJ1-5; D ambiguous. CDR3 length equals 18 residues. Germline V lookup: CDR1 SGHRS, CDR2 YFSETQ. The germline V and J ends were trimmed by 2 bases and 4 bases, with 22 bases remaining between them. The CDR3 sequence: CASSFPLVTSYLNQPQHF. The DNA for the CDR3 is TGCGCCAGCAGCTTCCCGTTGGTCACGAGCTATCTTAATCAGCCCCAGCATTTT.

This chain joins TRBV9 and TRBJ2-7, with 8 bases identical to TRBD1. The CDR3 is 16 residues long. V lost 0 bases to trimming and J lost 3 bases; unmatched junction nucleotides: 8. Germline V gene lookup returns CDR1 SGDLS and CDR2 YYNGEE. CDR3 sequence reads: CASSVATGVGFYEQYF. CDR3 nucleotide sequence: TGTGCCAGCAGCGTAGCGACAGGGGTCGGCTTCTACGAGCAGTACTTC.

The V and J genes are TRBV4-3 and TRBJ1-5; no clear D gene. The CDR3 contains 17 residues. Germline-derived CDR1 and CDR2 are LGHNA and YSLEER. Trimming pared 4 bases from V and 0 bases from J, leaving 16 bases between. The CDR3 reads CASSPGWPGYSNQPQHF. The CDR3 bases are TGCGCCAGCAGCCCCGGTTGGCCAGGCTATAGCAATCAGCCCCAGCATTTT.

The chain carries TRBV6-5 and TRBJ2-7; 7 nucleotides align to TRBD2. V was clipped by 3 bases and J by 0 bases; unmatched bases: 2. Germline V gives CDR1 MNHEY, CDR2 SVGAGI. This CDR3 is built from 14 residues. The CDR3 protein is CASSYGDYSYEQYF. The CDR3 DNA reads as TGTGCCAGCAGTTATGGGGACTACTCCTACGAGCAGTACTTC.

The gene calls are TRBV7-9 and TRBJ2-7, with a possible D match to TRBD1 (5 bases). The CDR3 is 15 residues long. Between the trimmed V and J ends, which lost 1 base and 3 bases, there was a span of 13 bases. CDR1 is SEHNR and CDR2 is FQNEAQ in the germline V gene (reference sequence). Written as DNA, the CDR3 is TGTGCCAGCAGCTTAGAAACGCACAGGTACTACGAGCAGTACTTC. It specifies CASSLETHRYYEQYF.